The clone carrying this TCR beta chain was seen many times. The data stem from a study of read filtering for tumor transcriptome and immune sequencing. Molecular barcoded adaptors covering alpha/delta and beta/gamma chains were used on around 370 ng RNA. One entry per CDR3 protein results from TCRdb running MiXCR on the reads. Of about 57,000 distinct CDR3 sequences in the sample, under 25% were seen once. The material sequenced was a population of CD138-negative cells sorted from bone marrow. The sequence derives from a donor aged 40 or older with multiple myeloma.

The DNA of the CDR3 is TGCGCCAGCAGGAGACAGGGGGATACTGAAGCTTTCTTT. Translation gives CASRRQGDTEAFF. This chain uses TRBV5-1 with TRBJ1-1; 9 positions agree with TRBD1. The CDR3 length is 13 residues. V was clipped by 5 bases and J by 5 bases; unmatched bases: 4. Germline V gene sequence: CDR1 SGHRS, CDR2 YFSETQ. The full variable domain, with the rest looked up from reference TRBV5-1 and TRBJ1-1, is KAGVTQTPRYLIKTRGQQVTLSCSPISGHRSVSWYQQTPGQGLQFLFEYFSETQRNKGNFPGRFSGRQFSNSRSEMNVSTLELGDSALYLCASRRQGDTEAFFGQGTRLTVV.